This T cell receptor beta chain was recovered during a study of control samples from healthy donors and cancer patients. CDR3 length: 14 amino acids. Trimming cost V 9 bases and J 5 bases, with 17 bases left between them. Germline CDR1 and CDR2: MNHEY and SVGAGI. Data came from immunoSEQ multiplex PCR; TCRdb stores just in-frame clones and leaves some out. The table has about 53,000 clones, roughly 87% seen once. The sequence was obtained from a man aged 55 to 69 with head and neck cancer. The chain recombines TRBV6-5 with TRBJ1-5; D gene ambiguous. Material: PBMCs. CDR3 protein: CASRRGNEDQPQHF. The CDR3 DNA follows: TGTGCCAGTCGGAGAGGCAATGAGGATCAGCCCCAGCATTTT.